The clone carrying this T cell receptor beta chain showed up just once. The antigen remains unidentified. The CDR3 is 16 amino acids. V gave up 1 base and J gave up 2 bases, with 12 bases separating them. The germline V gene has CDR1 SGHVS and CDR2 FQNEAQ. PCR used 60 Vbeta primers and 13 Jbeta primers. Here immunoSEQ multiplex PCR was the method, and the copy in TCRdb shows in-frame clones only, minus some. The table includes about 230,000 clones, more than 85% detected once. Donors likely had unrecorded immune exposures despite being nominally healthy when sampled. The entry originates in a study of cytomegalovirus exposure and HLA in healthy donors. Broader study findings: In a later analysis, V- and J-gene trimming of beta chains associated with a DCLRE1C missense variant, replicated independently. TCR beta sequences reportedly predicted most subjects' HLA-A and HLA-B alleles accurately. Among the sequence variants, a highly shared cluster was likely an artifact of sequencing.

The sequenced sample was PBMCs. This clonotype was sampled from a woman younger than 35 in good health and CMV-seronegative. V gene TRBV7-8 combines with J gene TRBJ1-5; D may be TRBD1 (6 bases). This CDR3 reads CASSLGGQGGNQPQHF. In DNA form, the CDR3 reads TGTGCCAGCAGCTTAGGGGGGCAGGGAGGCAATCAGCCCCAGCATTTT.